These 30 T cell receptor beta chains were all obtained from the same sample, sequenced in a study of cytomegalovirus exposure and HLA in healthy donors. Primers included in the PCR were 60 Vbeta and 13 Jbeta primers. The data were produced by immunoSEQ multiplex PCR, yet TCRdb's version contains in-frame clones alone and is incomplete. Of about 210,000 clones in the sample, about 80% were seen once. The sequenced material came from PBMCs. Receptors were obtained from a male donor in good health and CMV-seronegative.

V usage is TRBV7-2 and J usage is TRBJ2-7, with 11 bases lining up with TRBD2. J gave up 0 bases and V 5 bases, and 9 bases lay outside the gene matches. Per the germline V gene, CDR1 is SGHTA and CDR2 is FQGNSA. The CDR3 consists of 17 residues. The CDR3 spells CASSPRASGRLSYEQYF. The CDR3, as DNA: TGTGCCAGCAGCCCTAGGGCTAGCGGGAGGCTCTCCTACGAGCAGTACTTC. Combining the CDR3 with reference TRBV7-2 and TRBJ2-7 gives the whole variable domain GAGVSQSPSNKVTEKGKDVELRCDPISGHTALYWYRQSLGQGLEFLIYFQGNSAPDKSGLPSDRFSAERTGGSVSTLTIQRTQQEDSAVYLCASSPRASGRLSYEQYFGPGTRLTVT.

The genes are TRBV5-1 and TRBJ1-2, with a possible D match to TRBD1 (6 bases). This CDR3 has 16 residues. The germline V and J ends were trimmed by 3 bases and 6 bases, with 21 bases remaining between them. Per the germline V gene, CDR1 is SGHRS and CDR2 is YFSETQ. This CDR3 is CASSSQGSQGADGYTF. In DNA form, the CDR3 reads TGCGCCAGCAGCTCCCAAGGTTCACAGGGAGCGGATGGCTACACCTTC. Combining the CDR3 with reference TRBV5-1 and TRBJ1-2 gives the whole variable domain KAGVTQTPRYLIKTRGQQVTLSCSPISGHRSVSWYQQTPGQGLQFLFEYFSETQRNKGNFPGRFSGRQFSNSRSEMNVSTLELGDSALYLCASSSQGSQGADGYTFGSGTRLTVV.

The chain is built from TRBV27 and TRBJ2-2; D ambiguous. CDR3 length: 11 residues. V dropped 6 bases and J dropped 6 bases, with 5 bases sitting between them. Germline values: CDR1 MNHEY, CDR2 SMNVEV (reference sequence). In DNA form, the CDR3 reads TGTGCCAGCAGCCGGGCCGGGGAGCTGTTTTTT. Its protein is CASSRAGELFF.

The chain combines TRBV5-1 with TRBJ1-6; TRBD1 might be the D (6 bases). The CDR3 runs 14 residues. Per the germline V gene, CDR1 is SGHRS and CDR2 is YFSETQ. The V and J ends lost 0 bases and 7 bases respectively, with 8 bases between them. The CDR3 reads CASSLADRNSPLHF. CDR3 sequence (DNA): TGCGCCAGCAGCTTGGCCGACAGGAATTCACCCCTCCACTTT.

The V gene is TRBV4-1, the J gene TRBJ1-1; tentative D call: TRBD1 (5 bases). V lost 1 base to trimming and J lost 5 bases, with 8 bases between them. CDR3 length: 13 amino acids. Germline lookup yields CDR1 MGHRA and CDR2 YSYEKL. The CDR3 DNA sequence: TGCGCCAGCAGCCAAGTCAGGGAAACTGAAGCTTTCTTT. Amino acid sequence: CASSQVRETEAFF.

This chain uses TRBV5-6 with TRBJ1-5, with D possibly matching TRBD1 (5 bases). Per germline, CDR1 SGHDT and CDR2 YYEEEE. This CDR3 is built from 13 residues. V lost 4 bases, J lost 3 bases, and 8 bases lay in between. The CDR3 DNA is TGTGCCAGCAGCAAGACAGTCAATCAGCCCCAGCATTTT. Translating gives CASSKTVNQPQHF.

The chain carries TRBV19 and TRBJ2-2; D perhaps matches TRBD1 (6 bases). Germline values: CDR1 LNHDA, CDR2 SQIVND (reference sequence). Deletions cut 3 bases from V and 4 bases from J, with 15 bases between. The CDR3 contains 16 residues. Here the CDR3 DNA reads TGTGCCAGTAGTATGGTAGGGGGAAAAGGCACCGGGGAGCTGTTTTTT. Its translation is CASSMVGGKGTGELFF.

V is TRBV7-8 and J is TRBJ2-3; tentatively, D is TRBD1 (6 bases). The CDR3 totals 16 residues. Looked up from germline, CDR1 is SGHVS and CDR2 is FQNEAQ. The germline V and J ends were trimmed by 0 bases and 0 bases, with 10 bases remaining between them. The CDR3 DNA sequence: TGTGCCAGCAGCTTAGCGACTGGACAGAGCACAGATACGCAGTATTTT. Translating gives CASSLATGQSTDTQYF.

V is TRBV2 and J is TRBJ2-1; TRBD2 matches at 12 bases. V shed 5 bases, J shed 9 bases, and the junction held 8 bases outside the gene matches. The CDR3 has 15 residues. Germline CDR1 and CDR2: SNHLY and FYNNEI. The DNA of the CDR3 is TGTGCCAGCAGTAAGGGACTAGCGGGTTTCCTTGAGCAGTTCTTC. This sequence encodes CASSKGLAGFLEQFF. Full variable domain (outside the CDR3, taken from reference TRBV2 and TRBJ2-1): EPEVTQTPSHQVTQMGQEVILRCVPISNHLYFYWYRQILGQKVEFLVSFYNNEISEKSEIFDDQFSVERPDGSNFTLKIRSTKLEDSAMYFCASSKGLAGFLEQFFGPGTRLTVL.

In its sample, this clone was seen once. The V gene is TRBV2, the J gene TRBJ1-2, with D perhaps TRBD1 (6 bases). V was trimmed by 4 bases and J by 8 bases, leaving 17 bases between them. The CDR3 spans 14 residues. The germline gives CDR1 SNHLY, CDR2 FYNNEI. The CDR3 reads CASSGGTLRRGYTF. In DNA, the CDR3 is TGTGCCAGCAGTGGAGGGACACTACGACGGGGCTACACCTTC.

The gene calls are TRBV18 and TRBJ1-1; the D is unclear. The V end was cut by 3 bases, the J end by 3 bases, with 11 bases between. Germline CDR1 and CDR2: KGHSH and LQKENI. The CDR3 covers 14 residues. The CDR3 here is CASSPAALDTEAFF. CDR3 nucleotides: TGTGCCAGCTCACCTGCGGCGTTGGACACTGAAGCTTTCTTT.

The rearrangement links TRBV6-5 to TRBJ1-4; weak D call: TRBD1 (5 bases). The CDR3 has 13 residues. V was pared by 1 base and J by 8 bases, with 8 bases between. The germline CDR1 and CDR2 sequences are MNHEY and SVGAGI. The CDR3 coding sequence is TGTGCCAGCAGTTACTACGGGGGGGAAAAACTGTTTTTT. It yields the protein CASSYYGGEKLFF.

The chain joins TRBV5-1 to TRBJ1-1; a possible D gene is TRBD1 (5 bases). This CDR3 spans 15 amino acids. Between the trimmed V and J ends, which lost 10 bases and 1 base, there was a span of 20 bases. Germline V gene data show CDR1 as SGHRS and CDR2 as YFSETQ. CDR3 nucleotides: TGCGCCTCAGCAGTGGTGGAACAGGAGAACACTGAAGCTTTCTTT. Amino acids: CASAVVEQENTEAFF.

The J gene is TRBJ2-1, the V gene TRBV7-6, with 8 bases aligning to TRBD1. Germline trimming cut 5 bases from V and 6 bases from J; bases unmatched to any gene: 12. CDR1 is SGHVS, CDR2 FNYEAQ, per germline. This CDR3 has 16 residues. CDR3 DNA: TGTGCCAGCAGCAGAACCGGGACAGGTCCACTCAATGAGCAGTTCTTC. It specifies CASSRTGTGPLNEQFF.

The chain employs TRBV6-4 and TRBJ2-2, with 9 bases that match TRBD2. The CDR3 loop spans 14 amino acids. The germline CDR1 and CDR2 sequences are MRHNA and SNTAGT. With 6 bases clipped from V and 5 bases from J, the junction kept 4 bases outside the gene matches. Written as DNA, the CDR3 is TGTGCCAGCAGAGAGGCGGGGGGGACCGGGGAGCTGTTTTTT. Translating it yields CASREAGGTGELFF.

The chain uses TRBV6-6 and TRBJ2-3; 7 bases map to TRBD2. Per germline, CDR1 MNHNY and CDR2 SVGAGI (reference sequence). V was clipped by 2 bases and J by 6 bases; unmatched bases: 2. This CDR3 contains 13 residues. CDR3 coding DNA: TGTGCCAGCAGTTACATCGGGAGGGATACGCAGTATTTT. This codes for CASSYIGRDTQYF.

The chain combines TRBV28 with TRBJ2-7, with 9 nucleotides matching TRBD2. The germline V gene has CDR1 MDHEN and CDR2 SYDVKM. Trimming removed 6 bases from V and 3 bases from J; junction bases left unmatched: 12. The CDR3 totals 16 residues. The CDR3 here is CASSAEGGRAGYEQYF. The CDR3 DNA reads as TGTGCCAGCAGCGCGGAAGGCGGGAGGGCCGGCTACGAGCAGTACTTC.

This sequence joins TRBV5-4 and TRBJ2-2; 10 nucleotides align to TRBD2. The CDR3 is 19 amino acids. J was trimmed by 7 bases and V by 4 bases; bases with no gene match: 19. Germline CDR1 and CDR2: SGHNT and YYREEE (reference sequence). As DNA, the CDR3 is TGTGCCAGCAGCCCTACGGAGGCCGAGCGGGGGGGCTCGGGCGGGGAGCTGTTTTTT. It codes for CASSPTEAERGGSGGELFF.

This sequence joins TRBV28 and TRBJ1-2, with 10 bases aligning to TRBD1. This CDR3 spans 13 amino acids. The germline V gene has CDR1 MDHEN and CDR2 SYDVKM. V shed 6 bases, J shed 8 bases, and the junction held 6 bases outside the gene matches. In DNA form, the CDR3 reads TGTGCCAGCAGGCCCCGACAGGGGGCCGGCTACACCTTC. This encodes CASRPRQGAGYTF.

The CDR3 nucleotides read TGTGCCAGCAGCTTAGACCGGACAGGGAGGGAGAGCTACACCTTC. Translated, it gives CASSLDRTGRESYTF. The J gene is TRBJ1-2, the V gene TRBV7-9, with TRBD1 identical over 8 bases. The CDR3 extends over 15 amino acids. In germline, CDR1 is SEHNR, CDR2 FQNEAQ (reference sequence). Germline trimming cut 1 base from V and 9 bases from J; bases unmatched to any gene: 10.

The chain recombines TRBV7-2 with TRBJ2-1, with 9 positions matching TRBD1. The CDR3 has 15 residues. V dropped 3 bases and J dropped 3; count of bases not matched to a gene: 3. CDR1 is SGHTA, CDR2 FQGNSA, per germline. The CDR3 coding sequence is TGTGCCAGCAGCTTGGGACAGGGATTCTACAATGAGCAGTTCTTC. Translated: CASSLGQGFYNEQFF. Based on the CDR3 plus reference TRBV7-2 and TRBJ2-1, the full variable domain is GAGVSQSPSNKVTEKGKDVELRCDPISGHTALYWYRQSLGQGLEFLIYFQGNSAPDKSGLPSDRFSAERTGGSVSTLTIQRTQQEDSAVYLCASSLGQGFYNEQFFGPGTRLTVL.

The V call is TRBV30, the J call TRBJ2-1; D not resolved. This CDR3 spans 17 amino acids. The germline V gene has CDR1 GTSNPN and CDR2 SVGIG (reference sequence). Deletions cut 0 bases from V and 0 bases from J, with 15 bases between. This chain's CDR3 is CAWSVRWASSSYNEQFF. CDR3 coding DNA: TGTGCCTGGAGTGTACGATGGGCGTCGAGCTCCTACAATGAGCAGTTCTTC.

The rearrangement links TRBV5-6 to TRBJ1-2; 7 bases fit TRBD1. The V gene end was trimmed by 4 bases and the J gene end by 1 base; junction bases not matched to a gene: 4. The CDR3 is 14 residues long. CDR1 and CDR2 (germline): SGHDT, YYEEEE. DNA of the CDR3: TGTGCCAGCAGCCCGGGACAGAGTAACTATGGCTACACCTTC. It is translated as CASSPGQSNYGYTF. Full variable domain (remainder filled in from reference TRBV5-6 and TRBJ1-2): DAGVTQSPTHLIKTRGQQVTLRCSPKSGHDTVSWYQQALGQGPQFIFQYYEEEERQRGNFPDRFSGHQFPNYSSELNVNALLLGDSALYLCASSPGQSNYGYTFGSGTRLTVV.

In this sample, this clone turned up once. The chain uses TRBV28 and TRBJ1-2; TRBD1 might be the D (6 bases). CDR1 and CDR2 (germline): MDHEN, SYDVKM. The CDR3 spans 13 residues. V was clipped by 10 bases and J by 4 bases, with 16 bases between them. This chain's CDR3 is CAIHQQTGYGYTF. In DNA, the CDR3 is TGTGCCATACACCAACAGACAGGCTATGGCTACACCTTC.

V and J are TRBV6-6 and TRBJ2-2; 10 bases fit TRBD1. The length of the CDR3 is 15 residues. V was pared by 5 bases and J by 4 bases, with 4 bases of the junction left unmatched. Germline V CDR1 and CDR2: MNHNY, SVGAGI (reference sequence). CDR3 amino acids: CASSQRQGATGELFF. In DNA form, the CDR3 reads TGTGCCAGCAGTCAAAGACAGGGGGCCACCGGGGAGCTGTTTTTT.

This clone was counted only a few times. The chain is built from TRBV5-1 and TRBJ2-5; D may be TRBD1 (6 bases). The last part of the DNA fits TRBJ2-7 better; the J call may be wrong. There are 15 residues in the CDR3. Germline V lookup: CDR1 SGHRS, CDR2 YFSETQ. The CDR3 bases are TGCGCCAGCAGCTACCGCCGGGACACCAACTACGAGCAGTACTTC. Encoded protein: CASSYRRDTNYEQYF.

The gene calls are TRBV18 and TRBJ1-5; the D gene is possibly TRBD1 (6 bases). The CDR3 runs 17 residues. Trimming took off 3 bases at V and 1 base at J, with 16 bases between the two ends. Germline V gives CDR1 KGHSH, CDR2 LQKENI. CDR3 residues: CASSPKQGSMSNQPQHF. DNA for the CDR3: TGTGCCAGCTCACCGAAGCAGGGGTCAATGAGCAATCAGCCCCAGCATTTT.

V usage is TRBV6-1 and J usage is TRBJ1-6; D not resolved. The germline gives CDR1 MNHNS, CDR2 SASEGT. This CDR3 has 15 amino acids. V shed 6 bases and J shed 8 bases, with 17 bases lying between them. CDR3 in amino acids: CASRYSTESDSPLHF. CDR3 sequence (DNA): TGTGCCAGCAGGTATTCAACAGAGTCGGATTCACCCCTCCACTTT.

This clone was picked up one time. The chain joins TRBV4-3 to TRBJ2-3; 10 nucleotides align to TRBD2. CDR1 is LGHNA, CDR2 YSLEER, per germline. J was trimmed by 4 bases and V by 3 bases; bases with no gene match: 13. The CDR3 runs 18 residues. The CDR3 region has the DNA TGCGCCAGCAGCCATGAAAAAAAGCGGGAGGGCCGGTCAGATACGCAGTATTTT. This sequence encodes CASSHEKKREGRSDTQYF.

The rearrangement uses TRBV4-3 and TRBJ2-2, with 7 nucleotides matching TRBD2. Per the germline V gene, CDR1 is LGHNA and CDR2 is YSLEER. The trim removed 2 bases at V and 6 bases at J, leaving 12 bases unmatched. The CDR3 has 17 amino acids. Here the CDR3 reads CASSQLLATRGAGELFF. As DNA, the CDR3 is TGCGCCAGCAGCCAACTACTAGCGACCCGGGGAGCCGGGGAGCTGTTTTTT.